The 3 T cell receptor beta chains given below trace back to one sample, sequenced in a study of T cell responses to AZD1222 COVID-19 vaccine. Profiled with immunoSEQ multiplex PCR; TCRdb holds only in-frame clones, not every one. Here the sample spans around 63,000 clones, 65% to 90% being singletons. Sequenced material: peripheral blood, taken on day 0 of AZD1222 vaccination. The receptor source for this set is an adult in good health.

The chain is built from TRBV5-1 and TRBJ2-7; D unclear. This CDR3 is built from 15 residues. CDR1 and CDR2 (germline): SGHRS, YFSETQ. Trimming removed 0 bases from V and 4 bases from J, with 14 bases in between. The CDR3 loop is CASSLDQGLGYEQYF. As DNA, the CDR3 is TGCGCCAGCAGCTTGGACCAAGGGCTTGGGTACGAGCAGTACTTC.

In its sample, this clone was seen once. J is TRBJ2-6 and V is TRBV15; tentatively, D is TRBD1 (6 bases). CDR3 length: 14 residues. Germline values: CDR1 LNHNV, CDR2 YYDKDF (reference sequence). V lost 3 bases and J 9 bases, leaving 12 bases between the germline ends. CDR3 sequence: CATSRDSTYNVLTF. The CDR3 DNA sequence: TGTGCCACCAGCAGGGACAGCACCTACAACGTCCTGACTTTC.

As DNA, the CDR3 is TGTGCCACCTCAGGCGGGACCCCCGGCACTGAAGCTTTCTTT. Encoded protein: CATSGGTPGTEAFF. The chain joins TRBV19 to TRBJ1-1, with D possibly being TRBD1 (5 bases). Trimming removed 10 bases at V and 4 bases at J, with 19 bases between. The CDR3 extends over 14 amino acids. CDR1 and CDR2 (germline): LNHDA, SQIVND (reference sequence).